These 28 T cell receptor beta chains share one sample of origin, sequenced in a study of cytomegalovirus exposure and HLA in healthy donors. Primers: 60 Vbeta forward and 13 Jbeta reverse. Sequencing used immunoSEQ multiplex PCR; TCRdb keeps in-frame clones, though not all of them. Of about 180,000 clones in the sample, around 81% were seen once. Sequencing was done on a sample of PBMCs. These receptors all stem from a woman in her 30s in good health and CMV-seronegative.

The rearrangement links TRBV18 to TRBJ2-7; TRBD2 agrees at 10 bases. The CDR3 is 16 amino acids. CDR1 is KGHSH, CDR2 LQKENI, per germline. The ends lost 6 bases at V and 3 bases at J; junction bases unmatched: 11. The CDR3 protein is CASSPKPGLAIYEQYF. The CDR3 bases are TGTGCCAGCTCGCCCAAACCGGGACTAGCGATCTACGAGCAGTACTTC.

The gene calls are TRBV19 and TRBJ2-1; a weak D match, TRBD1 (6 bases). The CDR3 loop spans 13 amino acids. V was trimmed by 6 bases and J by 9 bases, leaving 15 bases between them. CDR1 and CDR2 (germline): LNHDA, SQIVND (reference sequence). The CDR3 DNA reads as TGTGCCAGTAGCTATTCAGGGGCTGGTGAGCAGTTCTTC. Protein product: CASSYSGAGEQFF.

CDR3 in amino acids: CASSVAGGTQETQYF. DNA for the CDR3: TGTGCCAGCAGTGTAGCGGGAGGGACCCAAGAGACCCAGTACTTC. The chain carries TRBV6-4 and TRBJ2-5, with 11 bases that match TRBD2. The CDR3 is made up of 15 amino acids. Germline values: CDR1 MRHNA, CDR2 SNTAGT. V lost 4 bases to trimming and J lost 1 base; unmatched junction nucleotides: 2.

The chain recombines TRBV27 with TRBJ2-5; a possible D gene is TRBD1 (6 bases). The J call may be incorrect, as the DNA end agrees better with TRBJ2-7. Germline V gene lookup returns CDR1 MNHEY and CDR2 SMNVEV (reference sequence). This CDR3 contains 15 residues. The CDR3, as DNA: TGTGCCAGCATATCGGCGCAACAGGGTTTCCACGAGCAGTACTTC. This translates into CASISAQQGFHEQYF.

The chain recombines TRBV4-3 with TRBJ1-2; the match to TRBD1 covers 9 bases. Germline CDR1 and CDR2: LGHNA and YSLEER. The CDR3 contains 16 residues. The trim removed 2 bases at V and 4 bases at J, leaving 8 bases unmatched. CDR3: CASSQRGQGISYGYTF. CDR3 bases: TGCGCCAGCAGCCAAAGGGGACAGGGAATTAGCTATGGCTACACCTTC.

This rearrangement joins TRBV5-6 to TRBJ2-7; D is possibly TRBD2 (6 bases). Germline V gene data show CDR1 as SGHDT and CDR2 as YYEEEE. The CDR3 runs 13 residues. The V and J ends lost 4 bases and 6 bases respectively, with 14 bases between them. CDR3 bases: TGTGCCAGCAGCCGCGACCAGGGAGGCGAGCAGTACTTC. Its protein is CASSRDQGGEQYF.

V is TRBV28 and J is TRBJ1-2; no definite D call. The CDR3 has 13 residues. Germline CDR1 reads MDHEN; CDR2 reads SYDVKM. The V gene lost 3 bases and the J gene lost 6 bases, with 11 bases spanning the gap. The CDR3, as DNA: TGTGCCAGCAGTTTTGGGGTCGGGGATGGCTACACCTTC. Translation gives CASSFGVGDGYTF.

The genes are TRBV25-1 and TRBJ2-6; D not resolved. With 7 bases removed from V and 2 bases from J, the gap between germline ends came to 6 bases. Germline V lookup: CDR1 MGHDK, CDR2 SYGVNS. This CDR3 comprises 13 residues. In DNA, the CDR3 is TGTGCCAGCACAGGTACTGGGGCCAACGTCCTGACTTTC. Translated: CASTGTGANVLTF. Full variable domain (rest looked up from reference TRBV25-1 and TRBJ2-6): EADIYQTPRYLVIGTGKKITLECSQTMGHDKMYWYQQDPGMELHLIHYSYGVNSTEKGDLSSESTVSRIRTEHFPLTLESARPSHTSQYLCASTGTGANVLTFGAGSRLTVL.

The chain employs TRBV27 and TRBJ1-5; maybe TRBD1 (6 bases). This CDR3 comprises 14 residues. Germline V gives CDR1 MNHEY, CDR2 SMNVEV (reference sequence). The V gene lost 7 bases and the J gene lost 0 bases, with 10 bases spanning the gap. CDR3 DNA sequence: TGTGCCAGCACCCAGGGGTATAGCAATCAGCCCCAGCATTTT. It yields the protein CASTQGYSNQPQHF.

The chain is built from TRBV28 and TRBJ2-7; 11 positions match TRBD2. V gave up 6 bases and J gave up 3 bases; unmatched junction bases: 1. Per germline, CDR1 MDHEN and CDR2 SYDVKM. CDR3 size: 13 residues. The CDR3 DNA sequence: TGTGCCAGCAGACTAGCGGGAGACTACGAGCAGTACTTC. Its protein product is CASRLAGDYEQYF.

The rearrangement links TRBV6-1 to TRBJ2-1; 9 bases agree with TRBD1. The trim removed 3 bases at V and 6 bases at J, leaving 15 bases unmatched. The CDR3 sequence is 18 residues long. Germline CDR1 MNHNS, CDR2 SASEGT. The CDR3 nucleotides read TGTGCCAGCAGTGACAGAACTCTACAGGGGGCTAGCGCCAATGAGCAGTTCTTC. Its translation: CASSDRTLQGASANEQFF.

The chain employs TRBV10-3 and TRBJ2-5; 7 bases are shared with TRBD2. Germline loops: CDR1 ENHRY, CDR2 SYGVKD. The trim removed 3 bases at V and 10 bases at J, leaving 11 bases unmatched. The CDR3 is 14 residues long. The CDR3 bases are TGTGCCATCAGTGACTCTAGCGGCCCTTTCGACCAGTACTTC. This encodes CAISDSSGPFDQYF.

V usage is TRBV19 and J usage is TRBJ1-6; 9 nucleotides line up with TRBD1. Unmatched junction bases numbered 7, after V lost 3 bases and J lost 10 bases. The CDR3 length is 15 residues. Germline V lookup: CDR1 LNHDA, CDR2 SQIVND (reference sequence). The CDR3 bases are TGTGCCAGTAGTATTTCAGGGACAGGGTACTCACCCCTCCACTTT. This codes for CASSISGTGYSPLHF. Together with reference TRBV19 and TRBJ1-6, the CDR3 gives the full variable domain: DGGITQSPKYLFRKEGQNVTLSCEQNLNHDAMYWYRQDPGQGLRLIYYSQIVNDFQKGDIAEGYSVSREKKESFPLTVTSAQKNPTAFYLCASSISGTGYSPLHFGNGTRLTVT.

The chain recombines TRBV28 with TRBJ2-6; D is unresolved. V lost 1 base and J 0 bases, leaving 4 bases between the germline ends. Looked up from germline, CDR1 is MDHEN and CDR2 is SYDVKM. The CDR3 has 15 amino acids. CDR3 sequence: CASSLLSSGANVLTF. DNA of the CDR3: TGTGCCAGCAGTTTATTGAGCTCTGGGGCCAACGTCCTGACTTTC.

The CDR3 DNA reads as TGTGCCAGCAGTTTACTAGCTGGGTCGAGTGGCACAGATACGCAGTATTTT. It yields the protein CASSLLAGSSGTDTQYF. V and J are TRBV27 and TRBJ2-3; the D gene is possibly TRBD2 (5 bases). The germline V gene encodes CDR1 MNHEY and CDR2 SMNVEV (reference sequence). Trimming took off 2 bases at V and 1 base at J, with 16 bases between the two ends. The CDR3 runs to 17 residues.

The CDR3 loop is CATVDRAGNTIYF. For the CDR3, the DNA is TGTGCCACAGTGGACAGGGCGGGAAACACCATATATTTT. This sequence joins TRBV28 and TRBJ1-3; TRBD1 agrees at 8 bases. There are 13 residues in the CDR3. In germline, CDR1 is MDHEN, CDR2 SYDVKM. The V segment lost 10 bases and the J segment 4 bases; nucleotides outside the gene matches: 6. The full variable domain, in which reference TRBV28 and TRBJ1-3 provide the parts outside the CDR3, is DVKVTQSSRYLVKRTGEKVFLECVQDMDHENMFWYRQDPGLGLRLIYFSYDVKMKEKGDIPEGYSVSREKKERFSLILESASTNQTSMYLCATVDRAGNTIYFGEGSWLTVV.

The V and J genes are TRBV9 and TRBJ2-7; 10 nucleotides agree with TRBD1. Trimming took 1 base from V and 6 from J; bases not matched to a gene: 4. The germline V gene encodes CDR1 SGDLS and CDR2 YYNGEE. The CDR3 runs to 14 residues. The CDR3 DNA sequence: TGTGCCAGCAGCGTAACGGGACAGGGGTCCGAGCAGTACTTC. This sequence encodes CASSVTGQGSEQYF.

V gene TRBV5-1 combines with J gene TRBJ2-3, with a weak D call TRBD1 (6 bases). CDR3 length equals 14 residues. Germline CDR1 SGHRS, CDR2 YFSETQ. Trimming removed 4 bases from V and 3 bases from J, with 12 bases in between. CDR3 loop: CASSPDRGTDTQYF. In nucleotides, the CDR3 is TGCGCCAGCAGCCCGGACAGAGGGACAGATACGCAGTATTTT. Drawing the rest from reference TRBV5-1 and TRBJ2-3, the complete variable domain is KAGVTQTPRYLIKTRGQQVTLSCSPISGHRSVSWYQQTPGQGLQFLFEYFSETQRNKGNFPGRFSGRQFSNSRSEMNVSTLELGDSALYLCASSPDRGTDTQYFGPGTRLTVL.

The CDR3 sequence: CASSFKRPTEAFF. CDR3 nucleotide sequence: TGTGCCAGCAGCTTCAAGCGCCCCACTGAAGCTTTCTTT. The chain links TRBV7-9 to TRBJ1-1; D remains ambiguous. Germline assignment: CDR1 SEHNR and CDR2 FQNEAQ (reference sequence). Trimming removed 3 bases from V and 4 bases from J, with 9 bases in between. The CDR3 has 13 residues.

The V call is TRBV5-1, the J call TRBJ2-5; D is uncertain. Germline CDR1 SGHRS, CDR2 YFSETQ. V lost 5 bases, J lost 1 base, and 12 bases lay in between. CDR3 size: 14 residues. The CDR3 is CASRSRHTQETQYF. In nucleotides, the CDR3 is TGCGCCAGCAGATCGAGACACACCCAAGAGACCCAGTACTTC.

The chain is built from TRBV9 and TRBJ2-7; TRBD2 might be the D (6 bases). This CDR3 is built from 13 residues. V was pared by 0 bases and J by 9 bases, with 13 bases between. The germline V gene encodes CDR1 SGDLS and CDR2 YYNGEE. The CDR3 loop is CASSVDQERAQYF. The CDR3, as DNA: TGTGCCAGCAGCGTAGATCAGGAGCGGGCGCAGTACTTC.

The chain recombines TRBV6-5 with TRBJ2-7, with 11 bases that match TRBD1. CDR3 length: 15 residues. Germline V CDR1 and CDR2: MNHEY, SVGAGI. Trimming at V came to 5 bases and at J to 3 bases, leaving 6 bases not matched to a gene. The CDR3 nucleotides are TGTGCCAGCAGTGTCGCCGGGACAGGGGGCTACGAGCAGTACTTC. Protein: CASSVAGTGGYEQYF.

The chain is built from TRBV2 and TRBJ2-7; D call uncertain. The CDR3 is 12 amino acids. CDR1 SNHLY and CDR2 FYNNEI come from the germline V gene. Deletions cut 7 bases from V and 3 bases from J, with 10 bases between. The CDR3 DNA sequence: TGTGCCAGCATCCTAGGAGTCTACGAGCAGTACTTC. Translated: CASILGVYEQYF.

The V and J genes are TRBV7-2 and TRBJ1-4, with D possibly being TRBD1 (6 bases). This CDR3 comprises 14 residues. Germline V gene lookup returns CDR1 SGHTA and CDR2 FQGNSA. Trimming removed 1 base from V and 7 bases from J, with 10 bases in between. CDR3 sequence reads: CASSLGQGSEKLFF. The CDR3 nucleotides read TGTGCCAGCAGCTTAGGGCAGGGGAGTGAAAAACTGTTTTTT.

CDR3 residues: CASSLAGTTPYNEQFF. In DNA, the CDR3 is TGTGCCAGCAGCTTAGCGGGGACTACCCCCTACAATGAGCAGTTCTTC. V is TRBV13 and J is TRBJ2-1; 7 nucleotides match TRBD2. V trimming: 1 base; J trimming: 2 bases; junction bases outside the gene matches: 5. This CDR3 contains 16 residues. The germline CDR1 and CDR2 sequences are PRHDT and FYEKMQ (reference sequence).

This clone was recorded a few times. The chain uses TRBV5-1 and TRBJ2-3; D possibly corresponds to TRBD2 (6 bases). CDR3 length: 14 residues. CDR1 and CDR2 (germline): SGHRS, YFSETQ. Trimming cost V 3 bases and J 2 bases, with 10 bases left between them. CDR3 sequence: CASSWGDSTDTQYF. CDR3 sequence (DNA): TGCGCCAGCAGCTGGGGGGACTCCACAGATACGCAGTATTTT.

This clone was observed once. The chain joins TRBV6-1 to TRBJ2-1, with D perhaps matching TRBD2 (5 bases). V gave up 7 bases and J gave up 4 bases, with 11 bases separating them. This CDR3 spans 13 amino acids. CDR1 MNHNS and CDR2 SASEGT come from the germline V gene. Here the CDR3 DNA reads TGTGCCAGCATGGCTAGCCGATACAATGAGCAGTTCTTC. As protein: CASMASRYNEQFF.

The chain links TRBV27 to TRBJ1-5, with D possibly being TRBD1 (6 bases). Germline V CDR1 and CDR2: MNHEY, SMNVEV (reference sequence). The CDR3 has 15 residues. The germline V and J ends were trimmed by 6 bases and 4 bases, with 16 bases remaining between them. Here the CDR3 reads CASSTYRAQNQPQHF. The CDR3 nucleotides are TGTGCCAGCAGCACATACAGGGCCCAGAATCAGCCCCAGCATTTT.